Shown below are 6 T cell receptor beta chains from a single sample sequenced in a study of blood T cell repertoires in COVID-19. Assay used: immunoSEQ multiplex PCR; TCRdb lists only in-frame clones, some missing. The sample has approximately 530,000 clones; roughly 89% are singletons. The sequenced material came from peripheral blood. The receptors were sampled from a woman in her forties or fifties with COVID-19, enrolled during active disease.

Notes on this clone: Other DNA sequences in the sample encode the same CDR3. The CDR3 nucleotides read TGTGCCAGCAGCGTAACAGGGAACACTGAAGCTTTCTTT. This translates into CASSVTGNTEAFF. The V and J genes are TRBV9 and TRBJ1-1; perhaps TRBD1 as D (5 bases). The CDR3 extends over 13 amino acids. Germline assignment: CDR1 SGDLS and CDR2 YYNGEE. V lost 1 base and J lost 1, with 5 bases in between.

CDR3 protein: CASSWPGQGAIGYTF. As DNA, the CDR3 is TGTGCCAGCAGCTGGCCGGGACAGGGGGCGATCGGCTACACCTTC. The chain recombines TRBV5-6 with TRBJ1-2; 12 bases are shared with TRBD1. The CDR3 spans 15 residues. The junction had 8 bases not matched to a gene; V was cut back by 3 bases and J by 8 bases. The germline gives CDR1 SGHDT, CDR2 YYEEEE. Combining the CDR3 with reference TRBV5-6 and TRBJ1-2 gives the whole variable domain DAGVTQSPTHLIKTRGQQVTLRCSPKSGHDTVSWYQQALGQGPQFIFQYYEEEERQRGNFPDRFSGHQFPNYSSELNVNALLLGDSALYLCASSWPGQGAIGYTFGSGTRLTVV.

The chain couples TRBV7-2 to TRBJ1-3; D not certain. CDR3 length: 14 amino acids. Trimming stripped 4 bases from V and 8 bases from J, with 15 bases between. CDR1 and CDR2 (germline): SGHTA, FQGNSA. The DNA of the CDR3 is TGTGCCAGCAGCTCCGAACCCCTGGGAGACACCATATATTTT. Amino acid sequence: CASSSEPLGDTIYF. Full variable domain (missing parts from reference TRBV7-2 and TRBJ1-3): GAGVSQSPSNKVTEKGKDVELRCDPISGHTALYWYRQSLGQGLEFLIYFQGNSAPDKSGLPSDRFSAERTGGSVSTLTIQRTQQEDSAVYLCASSSEPLGDTIYFGEGSWLTVV.

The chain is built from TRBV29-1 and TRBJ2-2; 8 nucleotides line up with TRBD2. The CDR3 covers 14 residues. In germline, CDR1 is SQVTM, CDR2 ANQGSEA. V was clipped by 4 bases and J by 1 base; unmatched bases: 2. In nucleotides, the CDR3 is TGCAGCGTTGGTAGCGGGGTGAACACCGGGGAGCTGTTTTTT. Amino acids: CSVGSGVNTGELFF.

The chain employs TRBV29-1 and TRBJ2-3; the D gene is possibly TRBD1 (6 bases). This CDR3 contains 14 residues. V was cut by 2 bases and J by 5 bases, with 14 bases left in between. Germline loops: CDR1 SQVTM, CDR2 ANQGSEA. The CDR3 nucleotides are TGCAGCGTTGAACAGGCAGGGGCAGGAGATACGCAGTATTTT. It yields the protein CSVEQAGAGDTQYF.

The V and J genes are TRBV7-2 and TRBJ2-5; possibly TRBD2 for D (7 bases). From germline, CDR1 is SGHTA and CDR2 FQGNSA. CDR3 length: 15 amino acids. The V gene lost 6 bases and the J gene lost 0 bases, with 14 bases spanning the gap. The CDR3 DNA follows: TGTGCCAGCAGTGGGGGGGCGGGGTACCAAGAGACCCAGTACTTC. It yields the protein CASSGGAGYQETQYF.